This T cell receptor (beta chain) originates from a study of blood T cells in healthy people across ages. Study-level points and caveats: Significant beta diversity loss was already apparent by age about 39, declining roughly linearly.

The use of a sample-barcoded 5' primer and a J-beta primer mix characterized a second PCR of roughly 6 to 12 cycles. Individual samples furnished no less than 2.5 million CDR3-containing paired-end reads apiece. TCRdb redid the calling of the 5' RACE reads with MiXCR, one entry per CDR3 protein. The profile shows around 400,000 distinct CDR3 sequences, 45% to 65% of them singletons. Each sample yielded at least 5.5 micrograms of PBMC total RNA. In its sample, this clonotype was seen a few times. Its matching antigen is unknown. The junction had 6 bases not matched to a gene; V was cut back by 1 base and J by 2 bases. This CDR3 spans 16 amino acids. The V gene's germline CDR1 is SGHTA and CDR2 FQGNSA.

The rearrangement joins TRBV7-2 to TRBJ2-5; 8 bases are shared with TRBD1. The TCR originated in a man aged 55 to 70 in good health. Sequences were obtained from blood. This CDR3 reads CASSLGPTGGQETQYF. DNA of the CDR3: TGTGCCAGCAGCTTAGGCCCCACAGGGGGGCAAGAGACCCAGTACTTC. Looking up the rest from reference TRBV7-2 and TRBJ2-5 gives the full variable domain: GAGVSQSPSNKVTEKGKDVELRCDPISGHTALYWYRQSLGQGLEFLIYFQGNSAPDKSGLPSDRFSAERTGGSVSTLTIQRTQQEDSAVYLCASSLGPTGGQETQYFGPGTRLLVL.